Reported below is one T cell receptor beta chain. This clone was counted a few times. Which antigen it targets is not known. One base away there is no much larger clone; base qualities are not given. Each donor gave one peripheral blood draw, approximately 110 mL on average, collected into heparinised tubes. Using a panel that included CD45RO, CCR7, CD25, CD127, CD95 and CD27, naive, central memory, regulatory and stem cell-like memory CD4+ T cells were sorted on a BD FACSAria II. Every sorted population had a purity above 95%. PBMCs were isolated immediately by Lymphoprep density gradient centrifugation and stained directly without culture. So that batch effects would be minimized, each experiment stained and sorted samples in pairs, pairing one healthy donor with one patient. The entire amount of isolated RNA was reverse transcribed using the High Capacity cDNA Reverse Transcription Kit, so the sequenced TCRB transcripts were expressed ones. Naive, central memory and regulatory T cell samples underwent deep immunoSEQ sequencing, averaging around 3.9 million total reads per sample. After sorted cells were lysed in RLT buffer, RNA was extracted with DNase-treated RNeasy Micro or Mini kits, with the choice depending on cell number. To prevent cross-contamination, each cell subset was processed individually, whereas patient and healthy donor samples were processed jointly. TCRB sequences were amplified from cDNA with the immunoSEQ multiplex PCR, producing 87-bp fragments spanning the CDR3 region. Sequencing of the amplicons was performed on the Illumina HiSeq platform. For the original study's pipeline: PCR bias was corrected computationally using synthetic template baselines, and reads within Hamming distance 2 were collapsed, with unmergeable singletons discarded. Reads were aligned to IMGT to assign V, D and J genes, CDR3 length, and insertions or deletions at six rearrangement sites. Within each subset, clonotype counts were normalized to sorted cell number, and only after that were true diversity and Gini coefficients computed with the tcR R package. The overlap coefficient, calculated on TCRB nucleotide sequences, was used to measure repertoire sharing. As a proxy for the pre-selection repertoire, out-of-frame TCRB sequences from naive cells were analyzed. Sourced from immuneACCESS, this table was stored by TCRdb with only in-frame sequences that have V and J called. A share of the clones is absent; for the studies checked, an unresolved V gene accounts for under half, and the remainder has no known explanation. The V and J calls and clone size were taken over from that table, and D and trimming were inferred from the DNA. The sample includes 640,000 or so clones, with about an eighth observed a single time. The biggest ten clones account for less than 0.025% of the sample.

This record belongs to a study of beta chain features in type 1 diabetes (dated by TCRdb to between 2018 and 2020). With regard to the full study: No differences in mean age, gender distribution, total cell number or subset yield were found between patients and healthy donors. Across all samples, around 100 million sorted cells were examined, and cell number per subset correlated strongly with RNA yield. In the study, TCRB repertoires of sorted circulating CD4+ T cell subsets from recently diagnosed type 1 diabetes patients were compared with those of matched healthy donors. Naive and central memory subsets were obtained from all 30 or so donors, but regulatory and stem cell-like memory subsets were isolated from only 8 patients and roughly eight healthy donors. On the study overall, not on this receptor specifically: PCR may preferentially amplify shorter templates, but because patient and control samples were amplified and corrected together, any resulting skew would affect both groups equally. Only small numbers of individuals were included in the HLA sub-analyses, which left unresolved whether HLA type had any influence on TCRB rearrangement. The naive, central memory and regulatory TCRB repertoires appeared to resemble one another more closely among patients than among healthy donors. Patients with type 1 diabetes made fewer insertions and deleted more nucleotides at VDJ recombination sites, implying thymic rearrangement abnormalities. Because cDNA was sequenced instead of genomic DNA, activated cells with high expression could be over-represented, although the groups did not differ in activation or CD3 levels. Type 1 diabetes patients showed a moderate but significant shortening of TCRB CDR3 length in all four CD4+ subsets.

Between the V and J ends, shortened by 2 bases and 5 bases respectively, the junction contains 6 bases. CDR3 length: 12 amino acids, cysteine to phenylalanine. This entry keeps only the CDR3 DNA: 36 bases, framed from base 1. The CDR1 and CDR2 encoded by the germline V gene are SGHTS and YDEGEE. The chain joins TRBV5-8 to TRBJ2-3, with the D gene possibly TRBD1 or TRBD2, each one fitting 5 bases. This sequence originates from a man between 18 and 29 years old with type 1 diabetes. Sequencing used naive CD4+ T cells from blood. The cell subset or site label, as the study defines it: true naive CD4+ T cells. The bases read TGTGCCAGCAGCTTTGGGGGAGATACGCAGTATTTT. This is translated as CASSFGGDTQYF.